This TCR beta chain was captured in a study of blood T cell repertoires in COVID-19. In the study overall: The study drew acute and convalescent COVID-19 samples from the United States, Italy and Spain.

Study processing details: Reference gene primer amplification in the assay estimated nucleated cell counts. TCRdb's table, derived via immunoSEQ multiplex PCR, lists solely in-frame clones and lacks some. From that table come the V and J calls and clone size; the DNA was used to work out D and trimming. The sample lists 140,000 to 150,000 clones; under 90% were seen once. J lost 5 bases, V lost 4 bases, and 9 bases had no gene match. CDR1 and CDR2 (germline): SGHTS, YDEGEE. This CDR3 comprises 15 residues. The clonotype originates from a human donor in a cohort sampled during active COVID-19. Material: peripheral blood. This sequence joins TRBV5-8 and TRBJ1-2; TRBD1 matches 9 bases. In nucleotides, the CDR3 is TGTGCCAGCAGCGCTTCGACAGGGGGGCATTATGGCTACACCTTC. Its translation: CASSASTGGHYGYTF.